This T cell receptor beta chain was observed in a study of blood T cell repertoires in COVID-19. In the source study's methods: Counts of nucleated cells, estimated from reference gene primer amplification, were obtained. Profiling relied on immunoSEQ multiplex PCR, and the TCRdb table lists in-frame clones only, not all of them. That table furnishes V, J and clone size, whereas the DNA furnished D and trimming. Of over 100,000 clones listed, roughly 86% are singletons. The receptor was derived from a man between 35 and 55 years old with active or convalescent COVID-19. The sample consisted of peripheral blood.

The DNA of the CDR3 is TGTGCCAGCAGATTTGGGTGGACAGGGGTTGGGGACACTGAAGCTTTCTTT. Its protein is CASRFGWTGVGDTEAFF. The chain joins TRBV5-6 to TRBJ1-1, with 9 bases lining up with TRBD1. Looked up from germline, CDR1 is SGHDT and CDR2 is YYEEEE. The junction had 14 bases not matched to a gene; V was cut back by 5 bases and J by 3 bases. The CDR3 loop spans 17 amino acids.